The 32 T cell receptor beta chains below all came from one sample that was sequenced in a study of PD-1 blockade in classical Hodgkin lymphoma. Some clones are missing from TCRdb's copy, which holds only in-frame ones; the method was immunoSEQ multiplex PCR. The sample holds around 46,000 clones, over 60% seen once. Exposure to brentuximab vedotin varied, and each patient had relapsed following autologous stem cell transplantation. The source was peripheral blood mononuclear cells (PBMCs), collected before the second cycle of nivolumab. Receptors were obtained from a human donor with classical Hodgkin lymphoma.

In DNA form, the CDR3 reads TGTGCCAGCAGCCTCGGGACGCTGGGGGGCTACACCTTC. Translating it yields CASSLGTLGGYTF. The chain uses TRBV27 and TRBJ1-2, with a tentative D call TRBD1 (5 bases). V was pared by 6 bases and J by 8 bases, with 16 bases between. Germline V gives CDR1 MNHEY, CDR2 SMNVEV (reference sequence). The CDR3 has 13 residues.

V is TRBV7-8 and J is TRBJ1-3; D uncertain. The CDR3 is 15 amino acids. Trimming took 5 bases from V and 0 from J, leaving 11 bases between them. CDR1 is SGHVS and CDR2 is FQNEAQ in the germline V gene. The CDR3, as DNA: TGTGCCAGCAGCGTACGAAGGAGCTCTGGAAACACCATATATTTT. Its protein product is CASSVRRSSGNTIYF.

This chain connects TRBV5-4 to TRBJ1-1; TRBD1 might be the D (5 bases). CDR3 length equals 14 residues. CDR1 is SGHNT and CDR2 is YYREEE in the germline V gene (reference sequence). With 1 base removed from V and 3 bases from J, the gap between germline ends came to 10 bases. DNA for the CDR3: TGTGCCAGCAGCTTGTCGGGGGTTTACACTGAAGCTTTCTTT. Translating it yields CASSLSGVYTEAFF.

This clone was recorded a few times. The J gene is TRBJ2-3, the V gene TRBV6-4, with D possibly TRBD1 on 6 matching bases. Trimming took off 4 bases at V and 4 bases at J, with 12 bases between the two ends. This CDR3 is built from 14 residues. CDR1 and CDR2 from the germline V gene are MRHNA and SNTAGT. This CDR3 is CASSAVQGADTQYF. CDR3 nucleotide sequence: TGTGCCAGCAGTGCCGTACAGGGCGCAGATACGCAGTATTTT.

The V and J genes are TRBV19 and TRBJ2-7; 7 nucleotides align to TRBD1. Looked up from germline, CDR1 is LNHDA and CDR2 is SQIVND (reference sequence). V shed 5 bases, J shed 5 bases, and the junction held 6 bases outside the gene matches. The CDR3 has 13 amino acids. CDR3: CASSPRQGHEQYF. CDR3 nucleotides: TGTGCCAGTAGTCCCCGACAGGGCCACGAGCAGTACTTC.

This chain links TRBV28 with TRBJ1-4, with a tentative D call TRBD1 (6 bases). Trimming pared 7 bases from V and 10 bases from J, leaving 16 bases between. This CDR3 comprises 13 residues. Looked up from germline, CDR1 is MDHEN and CDR2 is SYDVKM. CDR3 residues: CASTDRNGRKLFF. The CDR3, as DNA: TGTGCCAGCACGGACAGAAACGGGAGAAAACTGTTTTTT.

The genes are TRBV27 and TRBJ2-7; tentative D call: TRBD1 (6 bases). In germline, CDR1 is MNHEY, CDR2 SMNVEV (reference sequence). Trimming shortened V by 5 bases and J by 2 bases, and 13 bases separated the two germline ends. The CDR3 covers 14 residues. The CDR3 spells CASSKTTGPYEQYF. DNA of the CDR3: TGTGCCAGCAGTAAAACGACAGGTCCCTACGAGCAGTACTTC.

This chain uses TRBV5-8 with TRBJ1-1; 10 nucleotides line up with TRBD1. There are 15 residues in the CDR3. CDR1 and CDR2 from the germline V gene are SGHTS and YDEGEE. After removal of 0 bases from V and 5 bases from J, the junction contained 4 bases not matched to a gene. CDR3 nucleotides: TGTGCCAGCAGCTTGGTGACAGGGGGCAGTACTGAAGCTTTCTTT. Translated: CASSLVTGGSTEAFF.

The genes are TRBV14 and TRBJ2-5; TRBD2 aligns across 9 bases. Germline CDR1 SGHDN, CDR2 FVKESK. The CDR3 has 14 residues. After removal of 1 base from V and 4 bases from J, the junction contained 1 base not matched to a gene. The CDR3 here is CASSQGTSAETQYF. The CDR3 DNA follows: TGTGCCAGCAGCCAAGGGACTAGCGCAGAGACCCAGTACTTC.

The chain links TRBV19 to TRBJ2-1; D gene uncertain. V lost 3 bases and J 6 bases, leaving 12 bases between the germline ends. The germline gives CDR1 LNHDA, CDR2 SQIVND (reference sequence). The CDR3 length is 14 residues. In nucleotides, the CDR3 is TGTGCCAGTAGTATTTGGCTAGGCCGCAATGAGCAGTTCTTC. Translating it yields CASSIWLGRNEQFF.

The V and J genes are TRBV29-1 and TRBJ2-1; 7 positions agree with TRBD1. In germline, CDR1 is SQVTM, CDR2 ANQGSEA. Trimming removed 1 base from V and 8 bases from J; junction bases left unmatched: 11. The CDR3 is made up of 15 amino acids. The CDR3 nucleotides are TGCAGCGTTGAAGGCGGACAGGCCTACGCCGATGAGCAGTTCTTC. Protein: CSVEGGQAYADEQFF.

This clone was picked up a small number of times. The chain links TRBV4-3 to TRBJ1-6, with unresolved D. Looked up from germline, CDR1 is LGHNA and CDR2 is YSLEER. The ends were cut back, 0 bases at V and 10 bases at J, with 7 bases in the middle. This CDR3 spans 13 amino acids. The CDR3 DNA reads TGCGCCAGCAGCCAAGATCTTGGATCACCCCTCCACTTT. Residues: CASSQDLGSPLHF.

CDR3 protein: CASSFDNSGNTIYF. The CDR3 nucleotides read TGTGCCAGCAGCTTCGATAACTCTGGAAACACCATATATTTT. This chain connects TRBV5-4 to TRBJ1-3, with D unresolved. CDR3 length equals 14 residues. Deletions cut 2 bases from V and 0 bases from J, with 6 bases between. The germline gives CDR1 SGHNT, CDR2 YYREEE (reference sequence).

The V call is TRBV27, the J call TRBJ2-7; D unresolved. The CDR3 contains 16 residues. CDR1 and CDR2 (germline): MNHEY, SMNVEV (reference sequence). V was clipped by 6 bases and J by 2 bases, with 20 bases between them. CDR3 coding DNA: TGTGCCAGCAGCCGAGGTCTCCGGTCAGCAACCTACGAGCAGTACTTC. Its protein is CASSRGLRSATYEQYF.

This chain connects TRBV6-5 to TRBJ1-1; no clear D. Germline CDR1 reads MNHEY; CDR2 reads SVGAGI. Trimming removed 8 bases at V and 1 base at J, with 14 bases between. The CDR3 consists of 14 residues. Here the CDR3 DNA reads TGTGCCAGCCTGCGCCCCCAGAGGAACACTGAAGCTTTCTTT. Translating it yields CASLRPQRNTEAFF.

This clone appeared once. V is TRBV5-4 and J is TRBJ2-7; 11 nucleotides match TRBD1. V lost 4 bases and J lost 5; bases outside the gene matches: 5. The germline V gene has CDR1 SGHNT and CDR2 YYREEE (reference sequence). The CDR3 is 14 residues long. The CDR3 loop is CASSRDRGSHEQYF. In DNA, the CDR3 is TGTGCCAGCAGCCGGGACAGGGGGTCCCACGAGCAGTACTTC.

The chain combines TRBV7-6 with TRBJ2-7; 7 bases align to TRBD1. Trimming cost V 2 bases and J 3 bases; bases outside gene matches: 10. This CDR3 is built from 16 residues. CDR1 is SGHVS, CDR2 FNYEAQ, per germline. The CDR3 sequence is CASSLSLTGPFYEQYF. CDR3 DNA sequence: TGTGCCAGCAGCTTATCTTTGACAGGGCCCTTCTACGAGCAGTACTTC.

The chain carries TRBV2 and TRBJ1-5; perhaps TRBD1 as D (5 bases). Germline V lookup: CDR1 SNHLY, CDR2 FYNNEI. V shed 3 bases and J shed 4 bases, with 16 bases lying between them. The CDR3 runs to 16 residues. The CDR3 coding sequence is TGTGCCAGCAGTGATCCCGCCCAGGGCATAAATCAGCCCCAGCATTTT. Translated, it gives CASSDPAQGINQPQHF.

The V gene is TRBV27, the J gene TRBJ2-5, with 7 bases lining up with TRBD1. Trimming took 4 bases from V and 5 from J; bases not matched to a gene: 7. Germline CDR1 is MNHEY and CDR2 is SMNVEV (reference sequence). The CDR3 loop spans 14 amino acids. The chain's CDR3 is CASSSGTAKETQYF. The CDR3 DNA follows: TGTGCCAGCAGTTCCGGGACAGCCAAGGAGACCCAGTACTTC.

This chain uses TRBV6-5 with TRBJ1-2, with D perhaps TRBD1 (6 bases). The CDR3 runs to 13 residues. Per the germline V gene, CDR1 is MNHEY and CDR2 is SVGAGI. V was pared by 6 bases and J by 2 bases, with 10 bases between. The CDR3 DNA reads TGTGCCAGCAGCAAGGACAGCAACTATGGCTACACCTTC. Its translation: CASSKDSNYGYTF.

The chain links TRBV7-9 to TRBJ2-7; TRBD2 agrees at 11 bases. The V segment lost 4 bases and the J segment 3 bases; nucleotides outside the gene matches: 5. The CDR3 length is 15 residues. From germline, CDR1 is SEHNR and CDR2 FQNEAQ (reference sequence). This CDR3 reads CASSWLAGGIYEQYF. The CDR3 nucleotides read TGTGCCAGCAGCTGGCTAGCGGGAGGAATCTACGAGCAGTACTTC.

The chain uses TRBV9 and TRBJ2-5; D is perhaps TRBD1 (5 bases). Deletions cut 0 bases from V and 0 bases from J, with 9 bases between. From germline, CDR1 is SGDLS and CDR2 YYNGEE. This CDR3 is built from 15 residues. The CDR3 loop is CASSVVPGNQETQYF. DNA of the CDR3: TGTGCCAGCAGCGTAGTCCCAGGGAACCAAGAGACCCAGTACTTC.

This rearrangement joins TRBV6-1 to TRBJ2-3; 9 bases line up with TRBD1. The CDR3 runs to 15 residues. The ends lost 6 bases at V and 2 bases at J; junction bases unmatched: 6. Looked up from germline, CDR1 is MNHNS and CDR2 is SASEGT. The DNA for the CDR3 is TGTGCCAGCAGGAGGGACAGGGCCTCCACAGATACGCAGTATTTT. It specifies CASRRDRASTDTQYF.

The rearrangement links TRBV5-5 to TRBJ2-5, with a weak D call TRBD1 (6 bases). The V end lost 4 bases, the J end lost 5 bases, and 18 bases lay between the germline ends. Per germline, CDR1 SGHKS and CDR2 YYEKEE (reference sequence). The CDR3 extends over 15 amino acids. CDR3 nucleotide sequence: TGTGCCAGCAGCGTAAGCGGACAGTTCAGGGAGACCCAGTACTTC. Protein sequence: CASSVSGQFRETQYF.

The chain links TRBV6-4 to TRBJ1-5; D is possibly TRBD1 (5 bases). Deletions cut 2 bases from V and 8 bases from J, with 13 bases between. Per germline, CDR1 MRHNA and CDR2 SNTAGT. The CDR3 consists of 14 residues. Here the CDR3 DNA reads TGTGCCAGCAGTGACGATGCGGGGGGAAAGCCCCAGCATTTT. It is translated as CASSDDAGGKPQHF.

The chain joins TRBV6-5 to TRBJ1-6, with unresolved D. The CDR3 spans 12 residues. Trimming left V 6 bases short and J 6 bases short, with 6 bases between. Germline CDR1 is MNHEY and CDR2 is SVGAGI. CDR3 sequence: CASRIANSPLHF. The CDR3 DNA reads as TGTGCCAGCAGGATAGCTAATTCACCCCTCCACTTT.

This clone was observed a single time. CDR3 sequence (DNA): TGTGCCAGCAGCCCGGGCGGGACCCAGTACTTC. This sequence encodes CASSPGGTQYF. V is TRBV14 and J is TRBJ2-5; D is uncertain. The V end was cut by 4 bases, the J end by 7 bases, with 7 bases between. Germline values: CDR1 SGHDN, CDR2 FVKESK. CDR3 length: 11 residues.

The rearrangement links TRBV6-6 to TRBJ1-6; D not resolved. The length of the CDR3 is 14 residues. The V gene's germline CDR1 is MNHNY and CDR2 SVGAGI (reference sequence). The V end was cut by 6 bases, the J end by 7 bases, with 13 bases between. Written as DNA, the CDR3 is TGTGCCAGCAGCCTTACAGAAAGGAATTCACCCCTCCACTTT. It yields the protein CASSLTERNSPLHF.

The V gene is TRBV7-2, the J gene TRBJ2-1; D is unresolved. Germline CDR1 and CDR2: SGHTA and FQGNSA. Trimming left V 2 bases short and J 9 bases short, with 8 bases between. The length of the CDR3 is 12 residues. The CDR3 DNA is TGTGCCAGCAGCTTAATAATCGGTGAGCAGTTCTTC. This codes for CASSLIIGEQFF.

This clone appeared a few times. V is TRBV5-5 and J is TRBJ1-2; D call uncertain. Per the germline V gene, CDR1 is SGHKS and CDR2 is YYEKEE (reference sequence). The ends were cut back, 7 bases at V and 5 bases at J, with 12 bases in the middle. There are 12 residues in the CDR3. CDR3 DNA sequence: TGTGCCAGCGTTTCTCAGGAATATGGCTACACCTTC. Translation gives CASVSQEYGYTF.

Only a few counts were recorded for this clone. V usage is TRBV18 and J usage is TRBJ1-1, with 9 bases that match TRBD1. The junction had 8 bases not matched to a gene; V was cut back by 5 bases and J by 7 bases. The length of the CDR3 is 14 residues. Germline V gene sequence: CDR1 KGHSH, CDR2 LQKENI. The DNA of the CDR3 is TGTGCCAGCTCATCTGGGGACAGGGCGATTGAAGCTTTCTTT. As protein: CASSSGDRAIEAFF.

J is TRBJ2-7 and V is TRBV7-9; 8 nucleotides agree with TRBD1. This CDR3 region has 16 residues. J gave up 4 bases and V 7 bases, and 15 bases lay outside the gene matches. Per germline, CDR1 SEHNR and CDR2 FQNEAQ (reference sequence). CDR3 in amino acids: CASTIIGNRGSYEQYF. The CDR3 DNA sequence: TGTGCCAGCACCATAATAGGAAACAGGGGGTCGTACGAGCAGTACTTC. Full variable domain (remainder filled in from reference TRBV7-9 and TRBJ2-7): DTGVSQNPRHKITKRGQNVTFRCDPISEHNRLYWYRQTLGQGPEFLTYFQNEAQLEKSRLLSDRFSAERPKGSFSTLEIQRTEQGDSAMYLCASTIIGNRGSYEQYFGPGTRLTVT.